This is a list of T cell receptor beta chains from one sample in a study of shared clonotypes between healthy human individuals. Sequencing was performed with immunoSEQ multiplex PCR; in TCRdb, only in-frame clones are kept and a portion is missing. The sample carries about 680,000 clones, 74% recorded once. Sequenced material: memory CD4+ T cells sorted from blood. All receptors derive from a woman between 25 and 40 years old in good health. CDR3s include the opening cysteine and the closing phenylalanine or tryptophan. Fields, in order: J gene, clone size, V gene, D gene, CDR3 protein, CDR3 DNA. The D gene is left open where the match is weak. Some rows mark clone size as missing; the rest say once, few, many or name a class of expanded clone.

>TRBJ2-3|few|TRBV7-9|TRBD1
CASSLSGTGWDTQYF
TGTGCCAGCAGCTTATCCGGGACAGGTTGGGATACGCAGTATTTT
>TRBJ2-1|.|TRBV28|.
CASSLMGTTYNEQFF
TGTGCCAGCAGTTTAATGGGGACGACGTATAATGAGCAGTTCTTC
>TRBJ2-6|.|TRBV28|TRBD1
CASGPTGAGANVLTF
TGTGCCAGCGGCCCTACAGGGGCTGGGGCCAACGTCCTGACTTTC
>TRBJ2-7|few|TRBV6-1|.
CASTQEGVAWYEQYF
TGTGCCAGCACCCAAGAGGGAGTGGCTTGGTACGAGCAGTACTTC
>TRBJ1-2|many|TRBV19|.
CASSMPLGSYGYTF
TGTGCCAGTAGTATGCCCCTGGGCAGCTATGGCTACACCTTC
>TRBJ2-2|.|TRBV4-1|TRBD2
CASRGSGRASTGELFF
TGCGCCAGCCGGGGTAGCGGGAGGGCGAGCACCGGGGAGCTGTTTTTT
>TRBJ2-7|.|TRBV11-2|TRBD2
CASSLVAGGGEQYF
TGTGCCAGCAGCTTAGTTGCGGGAGGCGGCGAGCAGTACTTC
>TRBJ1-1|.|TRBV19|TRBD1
CASSPSGTVNTEAFF
TGTGCCAGTAGCCCCTCCGGGACAGTGAACACTGAAGCTTTCTTT
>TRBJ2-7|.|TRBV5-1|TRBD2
CASSRTGTSGSYEQYF
TGCGCCAGCAGCCGTACCGGGACTAGCGGTTCCTACGAGCAGTACTTC
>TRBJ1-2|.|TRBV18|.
CASSEGHYGYTF
TGTGCCAGCTCGGAGGGACACTATGGCTACACCTTC
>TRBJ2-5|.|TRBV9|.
CASSVVAGVPETQYF
TGTGCCAGCAGCGTAGTAGCCGGGGTCCCAGAGACCCAGTACTTC
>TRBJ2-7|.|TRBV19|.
CASSVQTGYLYEQYF
TGTGCCAGTAGTGTTCAAACAGGGTACCTCTACGAGCAGTACTTC
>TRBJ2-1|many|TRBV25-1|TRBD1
CASSELGQGSYNEQFF
TGTGCCAGCAGTGAACTAGGACAGGGATCCTACAATGAGCAGTTCTTC
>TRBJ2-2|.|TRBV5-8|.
CASSFHRGGELFF
TGTGCCAGCAGCTTTCATCGGGGCGGGGAGCTGTTTTTT